This T cell receptor beta chain was documented in a study of response to subunit inactivated influenza vaccine. TCRdb re-called the RT-PCR reads through MiXCR, storing one row per CDR3 protein. The sample records approximately 530,000 distinct CDR3 sequences, 13% being singletons. The ends lost 5 bases at V and 2 bases at J; junction bases unmatched: 9. The germline CDR1 and CDR2 sequences are MNHNS and SASEGT. There are 15 residues in the CDR3. The J gene is TRBJ2-7, the V gene TRBV6-1; 7 bases map to TRBD1. The source material was PBMCs from blood, sampled about 40 days after vaccination. This receptor was taken from a man aged 50-60 years who received an inactivated influenza vaccine. This CDR3 reads CASSTSGTAAYEQYF. In DNA, the CDR3 is TGTGCCAGCAGTACCTCCGGGACAGCGGCCTACGAGCAGTACTTC.